This T cell receptor beta chain was captured by sequencing in a study of blood T cells in healthy people across ages. Combining a sample-barcoded 5' primer with a J-beta primer mix, a second PCR ran for roughly 6 to 12 cycles. From the 5' RACE reads, TCRdb called clonotypes with MiXCR, one entry per CDR3 protein. The sample contains just under 750,000 distinct CDR3 sequences, approximately 22% of which appear only once. Broader study findings: Estimates of diversity drawn from one million T cells were considered underestimates. What prevented conclusive comparison of naive and antigen-experienced cells was that PBMCs were unsorted.

As concerns this clonotype: Its matching antigen is unknown.

The germline V gene encodes CDR1 DFQATT and CDR2 SNEGSKA (reference sequence). CDR3 length: 15 residues. The V end was cut by 0 bases, the J end by 2 bases, with 14 bases between. The source material was blood. The TCR originated in a man in his 70s in good health. The V call is TRBV20-1, the J call TRBJ2-7, with D tentatively TRBD1 (5 bases). CDR3 loop: CSAREGAALTYEQYF. DNA of the CDR3: TGCAGTGCTAGAGAAGGGGCGGCCCTCACCTACGAGCAGTACTTC.